A selection of T cell receptor beta chains follows, all from one sample in a study of T cell responses to AZD1222 COVID-19 vaccine. Some clones are missing from TCRdb's copy, which holds only in-frame ones; the method was immunoSEQ multiplex PCR. The repertoire holds 150,000 to 200,000 clones, with approximately 94% as singletons. Sample: peripheral blood, taken on day 0 of AZD1222 vaccination. The receptors come from an adult in good health. CDR3s include the opening cysteine and the closing phenylalanine or tryptophan. A D gene is named only where the DNA matches it firmly. For some rows the clone size is stated as once, few or many, or as a class when expanded; others skip it.

d_call	clone_size	j_call	v_call	cdr3_aa	cdr3_nt
-	-	TRBJ2-1	TRBV2	CASTLMGGTPQFF	TGTGCCAGCACCCTCATGGGGGGGACACCTCAGTTCTTC
-	-	TRBJ2-1	TRBV12-3/TRBV12-4	CASSPALPNEQFF	TGTGCCAGCAGTCCCGCTCTCCCCAATGAGCAGTTCTTC
-	-	TRBJ2-3	TRBV29-1	CSGGQRADTQYF	TGCAGCGGTGGACAGCGCGCAGATACGCAGTATTTT
-	-	TRBJ2-2	TRBV2	CASSEAWASENTGELFF	TGTGCCAGCAGTGAGGCGTGGGCTAGTGAGAACACCGGGGAGCTGTTTTTT
-	-	TRBJ1-1	TRBV30	CAWSKKREATEAFF	TGTGCCTGGAGTAAAAAGAGGGAGGCCACTGAAGCTTTCTTT
-	-	TRBJ1-2	TRBV4-1	CASSYTGSSIGYTF	TGCGCCAGCAGTTATACAGGGAGCTCTATCGGCTACACCTTC
-	-	TRBJ2-2	TRBV6-5	CASSYHRNGELFF	TGTGCCAGCAGTTACCACCGGAACGGGGAGCTGTTTTTT
-	once	TRBJ1-1	TRBV3-1/TRBV3-2	CASSQTGLEAFF	TGTGCCAGCAGCCAGACAGGCCTGGAAGCTTTCTTT
-	-	TRBJ1-3	TRBV7-9	CASSFGQGQALGNTIYF	TGTGCCAGCAGCTTTGGTCAGGGGCAGGCATTAGGAAACACCATATATTTT
TRBD1	-	TRBJ1-3	TRBV18	CASSPSGTASGNTIYF	TGTGCCAGCTCACCGAGCGGGACAGCGTCTGGAAACACCATATATTTT
-	-	TRBJ2-1	TRBV12-3/TRBV12-4	CASSPNLYNEQFF	TGTGCCAGCAGTCCGAACCTATACAATGAGCAGTTCTTC
TRBD1	-	TRBJ1-1	TRBV27	CASSSDRGAFF	TGTGCCAGCAGTTCGGACAGGGGAGCTTTCTTT
-	-	TRBJ1-5	TRBV15	CATSRGGRQPQHF	TGTGCCACCAGCAGAGGGGGGCGTCAGCCCCAGCATTTT
-	-	TRBJ1-4	TRBV2	CASSPYRTGGEKLFF	TGTGCCAGCAGCCCTTACAGGACGGGGGGTGAAAAACTGTTTTTT
-	-	TRBJ2-7	TRBV9	CASSPAEGEQYF	TGTGCCAGCAGCCCCGCCGAAGGGGAACAGTACTTC
TRBD1	-	TRBJ1-4	TRBV6-5	CASSPTGTNEKLFF	TGTGCCAGCAGCCCGACAGGGACTAATGAAAAACTGTTTTTT
TRBD1	-	TRBJ1-5	TRBV28	CASSSSGTGPLYSNQPQHF	TGTGCCAGCAGTTCCTCCGGGACAGGGCCCCTTTATAGCAATCAGCCCCAGCATTTT
-	few	TRBJ1-2	TRBV6-5	CASRLTDSYGYTF	TGTGCCAGCAGGTTGACAGATTCCTATGGCTACACCTTC
TRBD1	-	TRBJ1-2	TRBV28	CASSFGQGGYGYTF	TGTGCCAGCAGTTTCGGACAGGGAGGCTATGGCTACACCTTC
-	once	TRBJ1-5	TRBV10-2	CASMGATDQPQHF	TGCGCCAGCATGGGGGCGACGGATCAGCCCCAGCATTTT